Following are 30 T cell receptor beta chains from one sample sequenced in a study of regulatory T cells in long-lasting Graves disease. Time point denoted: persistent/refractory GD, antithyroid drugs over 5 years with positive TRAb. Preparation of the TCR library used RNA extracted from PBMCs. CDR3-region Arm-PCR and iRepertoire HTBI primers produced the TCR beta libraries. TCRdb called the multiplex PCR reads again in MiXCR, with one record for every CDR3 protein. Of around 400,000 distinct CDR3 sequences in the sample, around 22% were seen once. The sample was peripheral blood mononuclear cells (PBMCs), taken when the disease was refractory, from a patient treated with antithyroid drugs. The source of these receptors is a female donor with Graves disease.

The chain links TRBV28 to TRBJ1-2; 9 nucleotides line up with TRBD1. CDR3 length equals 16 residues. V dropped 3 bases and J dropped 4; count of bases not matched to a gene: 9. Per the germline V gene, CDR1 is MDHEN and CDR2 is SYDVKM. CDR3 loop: CASSLGTGLTIYGYTF. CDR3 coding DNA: TGTGCCAGCAGTTTGGGGACAGGGCTGACGATCTATGGCTACACCTTC.

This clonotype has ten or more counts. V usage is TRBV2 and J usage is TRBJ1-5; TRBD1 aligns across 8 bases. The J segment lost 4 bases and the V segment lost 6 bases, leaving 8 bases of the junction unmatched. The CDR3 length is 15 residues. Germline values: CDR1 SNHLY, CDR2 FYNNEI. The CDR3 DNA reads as TGTGCCAGCAGACCGGGACAGGTGCCTAATCAGCCCCAGCATTTT. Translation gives CASRPGQVPNQPQHF.

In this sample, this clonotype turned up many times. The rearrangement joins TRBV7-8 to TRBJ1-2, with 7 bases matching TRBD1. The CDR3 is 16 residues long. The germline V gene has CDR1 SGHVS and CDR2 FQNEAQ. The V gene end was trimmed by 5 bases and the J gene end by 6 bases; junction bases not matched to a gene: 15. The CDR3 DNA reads TGTGCCAGCAGCCCAGGGGACAGAATTCGTCCTGATGGCTACACCTTC. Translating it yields CASSPGDRIRPDGYTF.

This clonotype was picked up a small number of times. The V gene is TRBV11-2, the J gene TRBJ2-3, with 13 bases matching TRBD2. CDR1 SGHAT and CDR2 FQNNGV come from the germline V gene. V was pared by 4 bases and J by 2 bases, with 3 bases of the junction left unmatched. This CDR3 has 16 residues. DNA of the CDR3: TGTGCCAGCAGCTACGGACTAGCGGGAGCCACAGATACGCAGTATTTT. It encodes CASSYGLAGATDTQYF.

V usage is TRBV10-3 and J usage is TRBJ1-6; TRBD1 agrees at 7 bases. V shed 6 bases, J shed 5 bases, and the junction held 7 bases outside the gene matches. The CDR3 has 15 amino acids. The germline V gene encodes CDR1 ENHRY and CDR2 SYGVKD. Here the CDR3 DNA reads TGTGCCATCAGCGATACACAGGGGAATAATTCACCCCTCCACTTT. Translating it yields CAISDTQGNNSPLHF.

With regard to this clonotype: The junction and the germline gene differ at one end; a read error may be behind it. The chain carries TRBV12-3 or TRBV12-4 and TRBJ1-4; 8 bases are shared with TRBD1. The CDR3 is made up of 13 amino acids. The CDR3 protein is CVSAGGLGEKLFF. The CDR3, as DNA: TGTGTCAGCGCAGGGGGCTTAGGTGAAAAACTGTTTTTT.

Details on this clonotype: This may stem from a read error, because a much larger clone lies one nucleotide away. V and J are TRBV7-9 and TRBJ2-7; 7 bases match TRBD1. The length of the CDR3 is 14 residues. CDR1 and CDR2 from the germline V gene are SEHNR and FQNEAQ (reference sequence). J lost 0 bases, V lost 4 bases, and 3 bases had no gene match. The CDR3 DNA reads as TGTGCCAGCAGCTACCGGGACAGCTCCTACGAGCAGTACTTC. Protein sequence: CASSYRDSSYEQYF.

CDR3 bases: TGTGCCAGCAGCTTGAGCTCCGCAAGGTTTGAGGAAAAACTGTTTTTT. It is translated as CASSLSSARFEEKLFF. This chain connects TRBV7-9 to TRBJ1-4, with D unclear. The ends were cut back, 3 bases at V and 8 bases at J, with 19 bases in the middle. CDR3 length equals 16 residues. CDR1 SEHNR and CDR2 FQNEAQ come from the germline V gene (reference sequence).

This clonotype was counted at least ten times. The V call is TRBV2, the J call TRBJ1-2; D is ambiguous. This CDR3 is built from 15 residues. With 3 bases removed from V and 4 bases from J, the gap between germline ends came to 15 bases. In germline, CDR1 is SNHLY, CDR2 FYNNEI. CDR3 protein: CASSDSEQIFYGYTF. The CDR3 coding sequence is TGTGCCAGCAGTGACTCGGAACAGATCTTCTATGGCTACACCTTC. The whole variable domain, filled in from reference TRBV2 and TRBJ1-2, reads EPEVTQTPSHQVTQMGQEVILRCVPISNHLYFYWYRQILGQKVEFLVSFYNNEISEKSEIFDDQFSVERPDGSNFTLKIRSTKLEDSAMYFCASSDSEQIFYGYTFGSGTRLTVV.

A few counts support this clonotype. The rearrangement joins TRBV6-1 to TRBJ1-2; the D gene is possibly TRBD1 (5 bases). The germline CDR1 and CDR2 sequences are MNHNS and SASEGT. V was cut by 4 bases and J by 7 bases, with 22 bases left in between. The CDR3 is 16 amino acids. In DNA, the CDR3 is TGTGCCAGCAGTGGGGGGTCAGCCACCCAGGTTCGTGGCTACACCTTC. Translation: CASSGGSATQVRGYTF.

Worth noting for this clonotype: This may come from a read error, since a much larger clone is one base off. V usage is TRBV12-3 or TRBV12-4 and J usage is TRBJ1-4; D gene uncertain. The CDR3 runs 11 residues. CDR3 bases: TGTGCCGGCAGCCAAACAGAAAAACTGTTTTTT. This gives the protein CAGSQTEKLFF.

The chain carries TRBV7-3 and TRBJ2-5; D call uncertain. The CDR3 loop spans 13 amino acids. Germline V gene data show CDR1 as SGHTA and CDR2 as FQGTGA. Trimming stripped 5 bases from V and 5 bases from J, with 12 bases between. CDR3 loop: CASSPMGFETQYF. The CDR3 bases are TGTGCCAGCAGCCCGATGGGGTTTGAGACCCAGTACTTC.

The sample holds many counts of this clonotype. CDR3 residues: CSATTGGEEETQYF. The CDR3 DNA reads TGCAGTGCTACGACAGGGGGCGAAGAAGAGACCCAGTACTTC. This rearrangement joins TRBV20-1 to TRBJ2-5; 10 bases fit TRBD1. The V segment lost 4 bases and the J segment 3 bases; nucleotides outside the gene matches: 5. The CDR3 runs 14 residues. Germline values: CDR1 DFQATT, CDR2 SNEGSKA (reference sequence).

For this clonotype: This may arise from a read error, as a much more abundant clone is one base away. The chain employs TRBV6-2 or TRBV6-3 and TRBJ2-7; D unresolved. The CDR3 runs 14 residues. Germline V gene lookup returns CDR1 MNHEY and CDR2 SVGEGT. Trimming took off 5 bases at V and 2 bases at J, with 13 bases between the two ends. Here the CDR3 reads CASSPTRSAYEQYF. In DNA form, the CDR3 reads TGTGCCAGCAGTCCTACTCGGTCAGCCTACGAGCAGTACTTC.

The CDR3 sequence: CATSRDLGGTQPQHF. Here the CDR3 DNA reads TGTGCCACCAGCAGAGATCTAGGGGGCACTCAGCCCCAGCATTTT. The chain has TRBV15 and TRBJ1-5; TRBD1 aligns across 7 bases. CDR1 is LNHNV and CDR2 is YYDKDF in the germline V gene (reference sequence). This CDR3 comprises 15 residues. V shed 0 bases, J shed 6 bases, and the junction held 5 bases outside the gene matches.

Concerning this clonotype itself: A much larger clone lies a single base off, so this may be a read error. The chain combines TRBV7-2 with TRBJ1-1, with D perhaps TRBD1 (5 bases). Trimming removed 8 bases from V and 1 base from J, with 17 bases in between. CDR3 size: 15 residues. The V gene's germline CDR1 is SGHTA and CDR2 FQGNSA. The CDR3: CASGPPGGGNTEAFF. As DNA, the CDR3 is TGTGCCAGCGGCCCTCCGGGGGGGGGGAACACTGAAGCTTTCTTT.

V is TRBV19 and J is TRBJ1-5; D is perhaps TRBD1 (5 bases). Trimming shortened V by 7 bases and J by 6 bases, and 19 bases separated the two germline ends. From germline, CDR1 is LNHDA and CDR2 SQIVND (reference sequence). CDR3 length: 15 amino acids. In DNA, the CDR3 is TGTGCCAGTACTTTTGGGGCCGGGGCTTTTCAGCCCCAGCATTTT. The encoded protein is CASTFGAGAFQPQHF.

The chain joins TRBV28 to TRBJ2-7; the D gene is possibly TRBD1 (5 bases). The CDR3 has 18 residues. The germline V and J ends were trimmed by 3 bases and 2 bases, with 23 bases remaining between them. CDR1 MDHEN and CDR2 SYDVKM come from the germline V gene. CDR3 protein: CASSFYGRVGVRAYEQYF. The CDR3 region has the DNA TGTGCCAGCAGTTTTTATGGCAGGGTCGGCGTTAGGGCCTACGAGCAGTACTTC.

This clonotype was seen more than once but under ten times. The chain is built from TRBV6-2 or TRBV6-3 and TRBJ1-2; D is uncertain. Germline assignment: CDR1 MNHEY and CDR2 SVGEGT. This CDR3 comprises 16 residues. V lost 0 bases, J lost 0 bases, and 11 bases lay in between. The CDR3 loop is CASSYSIPDPNYGYTF. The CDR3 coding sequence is TGTGCCAGCAGTTACTCGATCCCGGACCCTAACTATGGCTACACCTTC.

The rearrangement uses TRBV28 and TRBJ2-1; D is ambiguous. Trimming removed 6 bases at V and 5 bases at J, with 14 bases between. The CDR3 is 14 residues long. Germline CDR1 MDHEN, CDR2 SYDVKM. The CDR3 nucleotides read TGTGCCAGCAGCCACGGTGGAATCAACAATGAGCAGTTCTTC. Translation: CASSHGGINNEQFF.

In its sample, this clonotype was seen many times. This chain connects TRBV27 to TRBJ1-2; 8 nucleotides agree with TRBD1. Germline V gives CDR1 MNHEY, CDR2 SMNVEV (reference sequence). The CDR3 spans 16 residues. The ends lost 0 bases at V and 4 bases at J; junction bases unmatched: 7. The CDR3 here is CASSLSWQGASYGYTF. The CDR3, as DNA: TGTGCCAGCAGTTTATCGTGGCAGGGGGCATCCTATGGCTACACCTTC.

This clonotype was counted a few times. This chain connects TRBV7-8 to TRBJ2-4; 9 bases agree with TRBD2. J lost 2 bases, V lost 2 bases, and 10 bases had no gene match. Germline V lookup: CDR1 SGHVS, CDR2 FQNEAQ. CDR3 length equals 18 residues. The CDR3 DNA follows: TGTGCCAGCAGCTTAAAATTTAGCGGGAGTCCTTCCAAAAACATTCAGTACTTC. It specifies CASSLKFSGSPSKNIQYF.

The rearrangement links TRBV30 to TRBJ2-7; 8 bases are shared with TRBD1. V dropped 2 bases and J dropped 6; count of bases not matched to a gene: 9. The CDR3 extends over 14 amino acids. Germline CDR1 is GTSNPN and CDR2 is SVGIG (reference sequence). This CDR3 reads CAWSTDRGSVEQYF. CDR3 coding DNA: TGTGCCTGGAGTACTGACAGGGGATCGGTCGAGCAGTACTTC.

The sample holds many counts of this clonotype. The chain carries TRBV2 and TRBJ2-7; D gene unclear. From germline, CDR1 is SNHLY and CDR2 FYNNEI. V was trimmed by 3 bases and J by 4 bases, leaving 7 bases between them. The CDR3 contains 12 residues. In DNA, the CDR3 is TGTGCCAGCAGTGAGTTCCCGTACGAGCAGTACTTC. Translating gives CASSEFPYEQYF.

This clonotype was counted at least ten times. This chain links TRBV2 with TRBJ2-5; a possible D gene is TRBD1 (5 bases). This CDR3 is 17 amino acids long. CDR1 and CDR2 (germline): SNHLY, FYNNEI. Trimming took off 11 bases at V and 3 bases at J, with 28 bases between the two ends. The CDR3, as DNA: TGTGCCCTCCGGCCGCAGGGCGATTCTTTTGGGGAAGAGACCCAGTACTTC. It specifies CALRPQGDSFGEETQYF.

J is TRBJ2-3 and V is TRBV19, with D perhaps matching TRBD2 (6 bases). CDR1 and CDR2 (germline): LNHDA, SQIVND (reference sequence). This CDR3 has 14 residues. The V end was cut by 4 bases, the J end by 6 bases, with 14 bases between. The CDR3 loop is CASSRLDASDTQYF. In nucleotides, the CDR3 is TGTGCCAGTAGTAGACTAGATGCCAGCGATACGCAGTATTTT. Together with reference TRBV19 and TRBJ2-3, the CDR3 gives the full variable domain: DGGITQSPKYLFRKEGQNVTLSCEQNLNHDAMYWYRQDPGQGLRLIYYSQIVNDFQKGDIAEGYSVSREKKESFPLTVTSAQKNPTAFYLCASSRLDASDTQYFGPGTRLTVL.

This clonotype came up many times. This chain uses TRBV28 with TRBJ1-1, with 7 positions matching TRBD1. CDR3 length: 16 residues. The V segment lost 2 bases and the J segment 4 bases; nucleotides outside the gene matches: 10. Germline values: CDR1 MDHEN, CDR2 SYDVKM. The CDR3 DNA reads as TGTGCCAGCAGTTTAGGGGTAGGGCAGGGGGTCACTGAAGCTTTCTTT. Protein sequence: CASSLGVGQGVTEAFF.

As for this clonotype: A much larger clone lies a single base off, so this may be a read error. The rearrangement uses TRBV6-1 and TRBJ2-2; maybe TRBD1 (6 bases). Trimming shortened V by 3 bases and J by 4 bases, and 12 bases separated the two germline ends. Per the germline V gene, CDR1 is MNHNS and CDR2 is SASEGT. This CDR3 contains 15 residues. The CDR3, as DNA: TGTGCCAGCAGTGAGACAGAGGGGGTCACCGGGGAGCTGTTTTTT. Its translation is CASSETEGVTGELFF.

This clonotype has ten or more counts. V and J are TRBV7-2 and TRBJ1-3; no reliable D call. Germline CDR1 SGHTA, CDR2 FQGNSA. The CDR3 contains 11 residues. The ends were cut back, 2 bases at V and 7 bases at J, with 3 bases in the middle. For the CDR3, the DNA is TGTGCCAGCAGCTTATCTAACACCATATATTTT. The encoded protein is CASSLSNTIYF.

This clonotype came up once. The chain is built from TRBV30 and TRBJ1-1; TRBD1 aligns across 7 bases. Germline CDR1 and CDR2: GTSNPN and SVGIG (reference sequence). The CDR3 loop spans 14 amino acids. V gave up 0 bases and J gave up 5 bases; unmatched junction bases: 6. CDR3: CAWSVRGRGTEAFF. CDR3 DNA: TGTGCCTGGAGTGTGAGGGGGCGGGGTACTGAAGCTTTCTTT. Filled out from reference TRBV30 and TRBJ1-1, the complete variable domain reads SQTIHQWPATLVQPVGSPLSLECTVEGTSNPNLYWYRQAAGRGLQLLFYSVGIGQISSEVPQNLSASRPQDRQFILSSKKLLLSDSGFYLCAWSVRGRGTEAFFGQGTRLTVV.